The clone carrying this TCR beta chain was seen once. Antigen: not known. 13 Jbeta primers and 60 Vbeta primers were used for the PCR. Method: immunoSEQ multiplex PCR; TCRdb's copy keeps in-frame clones and lacks some. The sample lists about 92,000 clones, about 83% seen once, with 5.5% to 6.5% in the top ten. Trimming pared 1 base from V and 3 bases from J, leaving 16 bases between. Germline V CDR1 and CDR2: MGHRA, YSYEKL. This CDR3 is 16 amino acids long. The entry originates in a study of cytomegalovirus exposure and HLA in healthy donors. General observations from the study: Later analysis identified 16,951 TCR beta sequences associated with HLA alleles, using a false discovery rate threshold of 0.05. There were several of the most significant clusters that appeared linked to common viral pathogens in a later analysis. In a later analysis, HLA-C alleles had the fewest associated TCRs, DRB1 alleles the most.

This clonotype originated in a woman under 30 in good health and CMV-seropositive. The sequenced sample consisted of PBMCs. V gene TRBV4-1 combines with J gene TRBJ2-7, with unresolved D. The CDR3 nucleotides read TGCGCCAGCAGCCAAGGGGCAGGCACATTACTCTACGAGCAGTACTTC. This sequence encodes CASSQGAGTLLYEQYF.